Shown below are 20 T cell receptor beta chains from a single sample sequenced in a study of regulatory T cells in long-lasting Graves disease. Sequencing libraries for TCR beta were prepared with iRepertoire HTBI primers and Arm-PCR of CDR3 regions. TCRdb redid the calling of the multiplex PCR reads with MiXCR, one entry per CDR3 protein. This sample carries about 290,000 distinct CDR3 sequences, 20% to 25% of them seen once, and the ten largest clones take about 56%. Specified time point: persistent/refractory GD, antithyroid drugs over 5 years with positive TRAb. RNA from PBMCs was the source of the TCR library. This material consisted of peripheral blood mononuclear cells (PBMCs), taken when the disease was refractory, from a patient treated with antithyroid drugs. Receptors were obtained from a female donor with Graves disease.

This clonotype was counted at least ten times. The chain has TRBV19 and TRBJ1-1; TRBD1 agrees at 7 bases. CDR3 length equals 15 residues. The J segment lost 4 bases and the V segment lost 7 bases, leaving 12 bases of the junction unmatched. In germline, CDR1 is LNHDA, CDR2 SQIVND (reference sequence). This CDR3 is CASKETGTSATEAFF. The CDR3 DNA follows: TGTGCCAGTAAGGAGACAGGGACGAGTGCCACTGAAGCTTTCTTT.

This clonotype was observed a handful of times. The chain combines TRBV19 with TRBJ2-6, with 8 nucleotides matching TRBD1. The CDR3 loop spans 16 amino acids. Unmatched junction bases numbered 2, after V lost 4 bases and J lost 0 bases. Germline V gives CDR1 LNHDA, CDR2 SQIVND (reference sequence). In DNA, the CDR3 is TGTGCCAGTAGTAACCAGGGGGCCTCTGGGGCCAACGTCCTGACTTTC. Its protein product is CASSNQGASGANVLTF.

Ten or more counts support this clonotype. The DNA for the CDR3 is TGTGCCAGTAGTTCCCAGATGGGGAACACTGAAGCTTTCTTT. Protein: CASSSQMGNTEAFF. V and J are TRBV19 and TRBJ1-1, with D unclear. The CDR3 runs to 14 residues. Germline V gene sequence: CDR1 LNHDA, CDR2 SQIVND (reference sequence). The ends were cut back, 5 bases at V and 1 base at J, with 11 bases in the middle.

A note on this clonotype: The junction departs from germline at one end; a sequencing error may be responsible. The CDR3 here is CGSSNGPGNSPLHF. CDR3 sequence (DNA): TGTGGCAGCAGCAACGGACCGGGAAATTCACCCCTCCACTTT. The J gene is TRBJ1-6, the V gene TRBV28; D is unclear. CDR1 MDHEN and CDR2 SYDVKM come from the germline V gene. The CDR3 covers 14 residues. The full variable domain, with the rest looked up from reference TRBV28 and TRBJ1-6, is DVKVTQSSRYLVKRTGEKVFLECVQDMDHENMFWYRQDPGLGLRLIYFSYDVKMKEKGDIPEGYSVSREKKERFSLILESASTNQTSMYLCGSSNGPGNSPLHFGNGTRLTVT.

The sample holds many counts of this clonotype. The V gene is TRBV12-5, the J gene TRBJ2-5; 9 bases align to TRBD2. J gave up 3 bases and V 4 bases, and 33 bases lay outside the gene matches. Germline-derived CDR1 and CDR2 are LGHNT and FRNRAP. CDR3 length equals 24 residues. In DNA form, the CDR3 reads TGTGCTAGTGGTTCGCCTGCAACAGGGGTAAGGGGGGTAGCGGGAGCTCCTACAAAAGAGACCCAGTACTTC. Encoded protein: CASGSPATGVRGVAGAPTKETQYF.

This clonotype was seen many times. One end of the junction is discordant with germline, which a read error may explain. The V call is TRBV5-1, the J call TRBJ1-1; no clear D gene. Germline-derived CDR1 and CDR2 are SGHRS and YFSETQ. CDR3 length equals 11 residues. CDR3 residues: CASSYGTEAFF. The CDR3 region has the DNA TGTGCCAGTAGTTATGGCACTGAAGCTTTCTTT.

V is TRBV7-7 and J is TRBJ2-7, with D possibly matching TRBD2 (5 bases). V was clipped by 1 base and J by 6 bases, with 10 bases between them. Germline lookup yields CDR1 SSHAT and CDR2 FNYEAQ (reference sequence). The CDR3 covers 13 residues. CDR3 region: CASSLEVRGEQYF. The DNA of the CDR3 is TGTGCCAGCAGCTTAGAAGTCCGGGGCGAGCAGTACTTC. The full variable domain, with the rest looked up from reference TRBV7-7 and TRBJ2-7, is GAGVSQSPRYKVTKRGQDVTLRCDPISSHATLYWYQQALGQGPEFLTYFNYEAQPDKSGLPSDRFSAERPEGSISTLTIQRTEQRDSAMYRCASSLEVRGEQYFGPGTRLTVT.

This rearrangement joins TRBV3-1 to TRBJ2-1; either TRBD1 or TRBD2 may supply D (5 bases each). CDR1 is LGHDT, CDR2 YNNKEL, per germline (reference sequence). The CDR3 is 15 amino acids. Trimming pared 1 base from V and 9 bases from J, leaving 16 bases between. CDR3 bases: TGTGCCAGCAGCCAAGGGACTGGATCTCAGGGTGAGCAGTTCTTC. Encoded protein: CASSQGTGSQGEQFF.

About this clonotype itself: This may stem from a read error, because a much larger clone lies one nucleotide away. This chain joins TRBV6-5 and TRBJ2-5, with unresolved D. This CDR3 region has 15 residues. Germline CDR1 is MNHEY and CDR2 is SVGAGI. The CDR3 reads CASGYGAELQETQYF. The CDR3 region has the DNA TGTGCCAGCGGTTACGGCGCAGAGTTACAAGAGACCCAGTACTTC.

This clonotype was detected many times. This rearrangement joins TRBV5-1 to TRBJ1-2; unclear D gene. CDR1 SGHRS and CDR2 YFSETQ come from the germline V gene. CDR3 length: 12 residues. The V and J ends lost 3 bases and 10 bases respectively, with 13 bases between them. The CDR3 reads CASSSGEGAYTF. The CDR3, as DNA: TGCGCCAGCAGCTCCGGAGAGGGCGCCTACACCTTC.

Points on this clonotype: The junction does not match germline at one end; this may be a read error. This sequence joins TRBV2 and TRBJ1-2; D ambiguous. Germline loops: CDR1 SNHLY, CDR2 FYNNEI. The CDR3 loop spans 12 amino acids. The CDR3 region is CVSSEEVDGYTF. DNA of the CDR3: TGTGTCAGCAGTGAAGAGGTAGATGGCTACACCTTC.

This clonotype turned up a few times. The chain has TRBV6-5 and TRBJ2-5, with 12 bases matching TRBD1. The V gene's germline CDR1 is MNHEY and CDR2 SVGAGI. The CDR3 covers 16 residues. With V trimmed by 4 bases and J by 5 bases, 8 bases remained unmatched. The CDR3 DNA is TGTGCCAGCAGTTCGGGGTGGGGACAGGGGGCCGAGACCCAGTACTTC. It codes for CASSSGWGQGAETQYF.

This clonotype showed up many times. The rearrangement joins TRBV27 to TRBJ1-2, with 8 bases matching TRBD1. This CDR3 spans 15 amino acids. Germline CDR1 is MNHEY and CDR2 is SMNVEV (reference sequence). The J segment lost 4 bases and the V segment lost 5 bases, leaving 9 bases of the junction unmatched. The CDR3 is CASSPTWTGSYGYTF. CDR3 nucleotide sequence: TGTGCCAGCAGTCCAACCTGGACAGGGAGCTATGGCTACACCTTC.

This clonotype was detected many times. The chain combines TRBV6-1 with TRBJ2-5, with TRBD1 matching 11 bases. CDR1 MNHNS and CDR2 SASEGT come from the germline V gene. This CDR3 is built from 16 residues. The junction had 13 bases not matched to a gene; V was cut back by 8 bases and J by 5 bases. The CDR3 region is CASGGTGGFAYETQYF. The CDR3 DNA sequence: TGTGCCAGCGGGGGGACAGGGGGGTTTGCGTATGAGACCCAGTACTTC.

The chain uses TRBV20-1 and TRBJ1-2; D gene unclear. Trimming took off 0 bases at V and 8 bases at J, with 16 bases between the two ends. Germline CDR1 and CDR2: DFQATT and SNEGSKA (reference sequence). This CDR3 spans 14 amino acids. This CDR3 reads CSARDPSSSRGYTF. The CDR3, as DNA: TGCAGTGCTAGAGACCCGAGCAGTTCTAGGGGCTACACCTTC.

In its sample, this clonotype was seen many times. The V gene is TRBV12-3 or TRBV12-4, the J gene TRBJ2-2; D gene unclear. The CDR3 totals 12 residues. Trimming cost V 2 bases and J 10 bases, with 8 bases left between them. For the CDR3, the DNA is TGTGCCAGCAGTTTATCAGGCGTGGAGCTGTTTTTT. This codes for CASSLSGVELFF.

This clonotype was seen many times. The genes are TRBV6-1 and TRBJ1-1; possibly TRBD1 for D (5 bases). Trimming cost V 6 bases and J 1 base, with 15 bases left between them. CDR3 length: 15 amino acids. Germline loops: CDR1 MNHNS, CDR2 SASEGT. The CDR3 region is CASSSGGAGNTEAFF. CDR3 in DNA: TGTGCCAGCAGCTCCGGAGGGGCAGGGAACACTGAAGCTTTCTTT.

This clonotype was counted a few times. The chain carries TRBV9 and TRBJ2-1; D may be TRBD2 (7 bases). The V gene's germline CDR1 is SGDLS and CDR2 YYNGEE. This CDR3 comprises 16 residues. V shed 1 base and J shed 5 bases, with 16 bases lying between them. Here the CDR3 reads CASSVRGGLWNNEQFF. CDR3 in DNA: TGTGCCAGCAGCGTAAGGGGGGGCCTATGGAACAATGAGCAGTTCTTC.

This clonotype was counted only a few times. The J gene is TRBJ2-7, the V gene TRBV5-1; tentative D call: TRBD2 (6 bases). Germline loops: CDR1 SGHRS, CDR2 YFSETQ. This CDR3 contains 16 residues. V was pared by 4 bases and J by 4 bases, with 21 bases between. The CDR3 protein is CASSPEGAGAEYEQYF. The CDR3 DNA follows: TGCGCCAGCAGCCCGGAGGGCGCCGGGGCCGAATACGAGCAGTACTTC. Full variable domain (missing parts from reference TRBV5-1 and TRBJ2-7): KAGVTQTPRYLIKTRGQQVTLSCSPISGHRSVSWYQQTPGQGLQFLFEYFSETQRNKGNFPGRFSGRQFSNSRSEMNVSTLELGDSALYLCASSPEGAGAEYEQYFGPGTRLTVT.

This clonotype was observed a few times. The V call is TRBV4-2, the J call TRBJ2-5; D might be TRBD1 (5 bases). CDR3 size: 15 residues. The V gene's germline CDR1 is LGHNA and CDR2 YNFKEQ. Between the trimmed V and J ends, which lost 4 bases and 4 bases, there was a span of 16 bases. The CDR3 coding sequence is TGTGCCAGCAGCCCAGCCCAGGGATCCGCAGAGACCCAGTACTTC. Protein sequence: CASSPAQGSAETQYF.